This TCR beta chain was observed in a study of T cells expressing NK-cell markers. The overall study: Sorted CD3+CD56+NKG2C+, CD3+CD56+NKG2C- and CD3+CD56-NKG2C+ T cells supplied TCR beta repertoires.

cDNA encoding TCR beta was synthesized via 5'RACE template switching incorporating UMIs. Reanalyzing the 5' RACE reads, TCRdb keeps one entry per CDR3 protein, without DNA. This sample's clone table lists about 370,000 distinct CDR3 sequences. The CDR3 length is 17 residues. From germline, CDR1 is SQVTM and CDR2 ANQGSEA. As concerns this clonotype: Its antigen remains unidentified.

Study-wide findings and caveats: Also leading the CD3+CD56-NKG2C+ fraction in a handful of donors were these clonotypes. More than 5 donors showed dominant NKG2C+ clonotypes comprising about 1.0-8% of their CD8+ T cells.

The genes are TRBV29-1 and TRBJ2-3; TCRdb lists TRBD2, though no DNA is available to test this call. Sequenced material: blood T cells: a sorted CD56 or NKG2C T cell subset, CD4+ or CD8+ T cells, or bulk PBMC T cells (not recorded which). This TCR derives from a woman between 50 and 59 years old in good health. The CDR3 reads CSVEELDLLGKTDTQYF.